Presented here are 6 T cell receptor beta chains from one specimen sequenced in a study of blood T cell repertoires in COVID-19. Repertoires were generated with immunoSEQ multiplex PCR, while TCRdb's copy carries only in-frame clones and drops some. The repertoire holds about 140,000 clones, with about nine tenths as singletons. Source material: peripheral blood. The receptor set was obtained from a man aged 50 to 59 with active or convalescent COVID-19.

This rearrangement joins TRBV7-8 to TRBJ2-5; TRBD1 agrees at 7 bases. The CDR3 sequence is 14 residues long. In germline, CDR1 is SGHVS, CDR2 FQNEAQ. After removal of 5 bases from V and 1 base from J, the junction contained 4 bases not matched to a gene. CDR3 coding DNA: TGTGCCAGCAGCCCTAGGACAGGCCAAGAGACCCAGTACTTC. Its protein is CASSPRTGQETQYF.

This chain uses TRBV4-1 with TRBJ1-6, with 7 bases identical to TRBD1. Germline CDR1 MGHRA, CDR2 YSYEKL. J gave up 10 bases and V 3 bases, and 12 bases lay outside the gene matches. CDR3 size: 16 residues. The CDR3 sequence is CASSQNVDRVGSPLHF. As DNA, the CDR3 is TGCGCCAGCAGCCAGAACGTTGACAGGGTGGGCTCACCCCTCCACTTT.

The CDR3 DNA is TGTGCCAGTAGTTTCGGAGCGGGAAACCCCTACAATGAGCAGTTCTTC. Residues: CASSFGAGNPYNEQFF. The rearrangement joins TRBV19 to TRBJ2-1, with 7 bases fitting TRBD2. The germline gives CDR1 LNHDA, CDR2 SQIVND (reference sequence). V dropped 5 bases and J dropped 2; count of bases not matched to a gene: 9. The CDR3 loop spans 16 amino acids. Filled out from reference TRBV19 and TRBJ2-1, the complete variable domain reads DGGITQSPKYLFRKEGQNVTLSCEQNLNHDAMYWYRQDPGQGLRLIYYSQIVNDFQKGDIAEGYSVSREKKESFPLTVTSAQKNPTAFYLCASSFGAGNPYNEQFFGPGTRLTVL.

The chain uses TRBV29-1 and TRBJ2-3; TRBD1 aligns across 8 bases. Trimming removed 4 bases from V and 4 bases from J; junction bases left unmatched: 7. Germline V CDR1 and CDR2: SQVTM, ANQGSEA. This CDR3 spans 14 amino acids. As DNA, the CDR3 is TGCAGCGTTGCGTGGACAGGGAAGGCAGATACGCAGTATTTT. It encodes CSVAWTGKADTQYF.

The chain has TRBV27 and TRBJ2-7; D unclear. V lost 0 bases and J lost 0, with 9 bases in between. The germline CDR1 and CDR2 sequences are MNHEY and SMNVEV (reference sequence). CDR3 length: 15 amino acids. In nucleotides, the CDR3 is TGTGCCAGCAGTTTATCACGGTGGAGCTCCTACGAGCAGTACTTC. Amino acid sequence: CASSLSRWSSYEQYF.

The chain combines TRBV19 with TRBJ1-1; D gene ambiguous. CDR1 is LNHDA and CDR2 is SQIVND in the germline V gene (reference sequence). V was clipped by 6 bases and J by 7 bases, with 18 bases between them. The CDR3 sequence is 14 residues long. CDR3 protein: CASSRTRQAREAFF. CDR3 nucleotides: TGTGCCAGTAGCCGAACCCGCCAGGCGCGTGAAGCTTTCTTT.